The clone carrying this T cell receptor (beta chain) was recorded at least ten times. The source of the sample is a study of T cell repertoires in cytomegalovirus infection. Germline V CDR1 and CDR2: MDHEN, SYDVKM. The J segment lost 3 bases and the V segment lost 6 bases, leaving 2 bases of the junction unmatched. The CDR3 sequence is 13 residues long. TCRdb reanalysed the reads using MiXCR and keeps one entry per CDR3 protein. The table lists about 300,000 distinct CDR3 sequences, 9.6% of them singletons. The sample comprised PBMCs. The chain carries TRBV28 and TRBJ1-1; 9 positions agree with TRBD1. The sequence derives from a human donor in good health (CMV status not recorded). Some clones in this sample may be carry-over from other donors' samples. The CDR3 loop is CASRRTGDTEAFF. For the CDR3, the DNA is TGTGCCAGCAGAAGGACAGGGGACACTGAAGCTTTCTTT.